The 8 T cell receptor beta chains presented below share a single source sample, sequenced in a study of T cells in Graves' hyperthyroidism and ophthalmopathy. RNA transcripts provided the source from which TCR beta CDR3 regions were amplified. The primer set for the first-round RT-PCR of the TCR CDR3 was HTBI. TCRdb used MiXCR to reprocess the multiplex PCR reads, holding one entry per CDR3 protein. This sample has hundreds of thousands of distinct CDR3 sequences; roughly 40% occur once, and the top ten carry 7.5% to 9.5%. Material for sequencing was blood. These TCRs come from a man between 18 and 35 years old with Graves' hyperthyroidism.

This clonotype came up a few times. The V and J genes are TRBV20-1 and TRBJ1-1; D may be TRBD1 (5 bases). In germline, CDR1 is DFQATT, CDR2 SNEGSKA (reference sequence). Trimming left V 2 bases short and J 5 bases short, with 21 bases between. This CDR3 comprises 16 residues. CDR3: CSARSRAGPRGTEAFF. Written as DNA, the CDR3 is TGCAGTGCTAGATCTCGGGCGGGGCCCCGGGGGACTGAAGCTTTCTTT.

This clonotype came up a few times. The chain carries TRBV11-2 and TRBJ2-5, with TRBD1 identical over 7 bases. V lost 5 bases to trimming and J lost 1 base; unmatched junction nucleotides: 7. Per germline, CDR1 SGHAT and CDR2 FQNNGV. This CDR3 has 15 amino acids. The CDR3 region has the DNA TGTGCCAGCAGCACCAGGGGGTTCGGCCAAGAGACCCAGTACTTC. Its translation is CASSTRGFGQETQYF.

The sample holds a few counts of this clonotype. The CDR3 loop reads CASARGESADTQYF. The CDR3 DNA sequence: TGTGCCAGCGCAAGGGGTGAAAGTGCAGATACGCAGTATTTT. V usage is TRBV2 and J usage is TRBJ2-3, with a weak D call TRBD1 (5 bases). This CDR3 has 14 residues. Germline CDR1 is SNHLY and CDR2 is FYNNEI. Deletions cut 8 bases from V and 4 bases from J, with 16 bases between.

This clonotype was counted between two and nine times. The chain recombines TRBV19 with TRBJ1-4; 10 bases fit TRBD1. The junction had 8 bases not matched to a gene; V was cut back by 11 bases and J by 8 bases. Germline V gene data show CDR1 as LNHDA and CDR2 as SQIVND (reference sequence). The CDR3 is 13 amino acids. The chain's CDR3 is CAGPGTGVEKLFF. CDR3 DNA sequence: TGTGCCGGGCCTGGGACAGGGGTCGAAAAACTGTTTTTT.

This clonotype was seen repeatedly, ten times or more. The chain has TRBV20-1 and TRBJ1-6, with D perhaps TRBD1 (6 bases). CDR1 DFQATT and CDR2 SNEGSKA come from the germline V gene (reference sequence). The CDR3 has 14 residues. Trimming took off 0 bases at V and 7 bases at J, with 10 bases between the two ends. The CDR3 reads CSARDLRGNSPLHF. CDR3 sequence (DNA): TGCAGTGCTAGAGACCTGAGGGGGAATTCACCCCTCCACTTT.

The genes are TRBV19 and TRBJ1-1; D remains unclear. This CDR3 is 12 amino acids long. The germline V gene has CDR1 LNHDA and CDR2 SQIVND (reference sequence). V gave up 8 bases and J gave up 3 bases, with 10 bases separating them. The CDR3 is CASGPSDTEAFF. The CDR3 nucleotides read TGTGCCAGTGGTCCCTCGGACACTGAAGCTTTCTTT.

The rearrangement links TRBV5-6 to TRBJ2-5; D remains unclear. The CDR3 runs to 13 residues. Deletions cut 1 base from V and 0 bases from J, with 4 bases between. Germline V lookup: CDR1 SGHDT, CDR2 YYEEEE. CDR3 bases: TGTGCCAGCAGCTTGACAGACCAAGAGACCCAGTACTTC. As protein: CASSLTDQETQYF. Complete variable domain (other parts from reference TRBV5-6 and TRBJ2-5): DAGVTQSPTHLIKTRGQQVTLRCSPKSGHDTVSWYQQALGQGPQFIFQYYEEEERQRGNFPDRFSGHQFPNYSSELNVNALLLGDSALYLCASSLTDQETQYFGPGTRLLVL.

In this sample, this clonotype turned up once. A much larger clone lies one base from this, so it may be a read error. The chain couples TRBV10-3 to TRBJ2-7, with D maybe TRBD2 (6 bases). The germline V gene has CDR1 ENHRY and CDR2 SYGVKD. This CDR3 contains 11 residues. In nucleotides, the CDR3 is TGTGCCTCGGGACTTTCCTACAAGCAGTACTTC. Residues: CASGLSYKQYF.